This TCR beta chain was sequenced during a study of identical twins. The germline gives CDR1 SGHRS, CDR2 YFSETQ. The CDR3 totals 14 residues. Trimming pared 2 bases from V and 2 bases from J, leaving 11 bases between. TCRdb re-called the 5' RACE reads with MiXCR, one entry per CDR3 protein. The sample lists about 660,000 distinct CDR3 sequences, 8.6% seen once, with 0.98% in the top ten. Study-wide results and caveats: Fewer insertions characterized abundant cord blood beta clonotypes, whereas memory repertoires showed none.

This clonotype has ten or more counts. Its specificity is not known. The same data also went into a second study, on yellow fever vaccine responses in identical twins.

The sequence was collected from a woman in her late teens or twenties in good health. Sequenced sample: PBMCs. The rearrangement joins TRBV5-1 to TRBJ2-7; tentative D call: TRBD1 (6 bases). CDR3 nucleotides: TGCGCCAGCAGCTTTAGGACAGAACCCTACGAGCAGTACTTC. Translating it yields CASSFRTEPYEQYF. Complete variable domain (other parts from reference TRBV5-1 and TRBJ2-7): KAGVTQTPRYLIKTRGQQVTLSCSPISGHRSVSWYQQTPGQGLQFLFEYFSETQRNKGNFPGRFSGRQFSNSRSEMNVSTLELGDSALYLCASSFRTEPYEQYFGPGTRLTVT.